Listed below are T cell receptor beta chains from one sample, sequenced in a study of blood T cell repertoires in COVID-19. TCRdb keeps only in-frame clones here, not all; method: immunoSEQ multiplex PCR. The data hold 200,000 to 250,000 clones, with over 75% observed a single time. Sequenced input: PBMCs or T cells enriched from blood (not recorded which). The receptors derive from a man aged 40-55 years who had recovered from COVID-19. The CDR3 runs from the conserved cysteine through the conserved F or W. D genes are given only for firm matches. Some rows mark clone size as missing; the rest say once, few, many or name a class of expanded clone.

J gene: TRBJ2-1; D gene: TRBD2; V gene: TRBV4-2; clone size: once; CDR3 protein: CASSQEGLAGGEQFF; CDR3 DNA: TGTGCCAGCAGCCAAGAGGGACTAGCGGGAGGTGAGCAGTTCTTC
J gene: TRBJ1-5; D gene: TRBD1; V gene: TRBV10-1; clone size: -; CDR3 protein: CASSVTGLQPQHF; CDR3 DNA: TGCGCCAGCAGCGTGACAGGGCTTCAGCCCCAGCATTTT
J gene: TRBJ2-1; D gene: -; V gene: TRBV7-9; clone size: once; CDR3 protein: CASSLISPNNEQFF; CDR3 DNA: TGTGCCAGCAGCTTAATCAGTCCGAATAATGAGCAGTTCTTC
J gene: TRBJ2-5; D gene: TRBD1; V gene: TRBV6-2/TRBV6-3; clone size: -; CDR3 protein: CASSFGTGVYF; CDR3 DNA: TGTGCCAGCAGTTTCGGGACAGGGGTCTACTTC
J gene: TRBJ2-5; D gene: TRBD2; V gene: TRBV9; clone size: -; CDR3 protein: CASSLGTTSQETQYF; CDR3 DNA: TGTGCCAGCAGCCTCGGGACTACCAGCCAAGAGACCCAGTACTTC
J gene: TRBJ2-7; D gene: -; V gene: TRBV7-9; clone size: -; CDR3 protein: CASSRQLIPYEQYF; CDR3 DNA: TGTGCCAGCAGCCGACAGTTAATTCCCTACGAGCAGTACTTC
J gene: TRBJ2-5; D gene: TRBD2; V gene: TRBV5-1; clone size: -; CDR3 protein: CASSSGTSGRAGETQYF; CDR3 DNA: TGCGCCAGCAGCTCGGGGACTAGCGGGAGGGCCGGGGAGACCCAGTACTTC
J gene: TRBJ1-1; D gene: -; V gene: TRBV27; clone size: -; CDR3 protein: CASSLRGGTEAFF; CDR3 DNA: TGTGCCAGCAGTTTACGGGGTGGCACTGAAGCTTTCTTT
J gene: TRBJ2-3; D gene: -; V gene: TRBV5-8; clone size: -; CDR3 protein: CASSLGAGSTDTQYF; CDR3 DNA: TGTGCCAGCAGCTTGGGGGCGGGGAGCACAGATACGCAGTATTTT
J gene: TRBJ1-1; D gene: -; V gene: TRBV30; clone size: -; CDR3 protein: CAWSPVRVAFF; CDR3 DNA: TGTGCCTGGAGCCCCGTGAGGGTAGCTTTCTTT
J gene: TRBJ2-7; D gene: TRBD1; V gene: TRBV27; clone size: -; CDR3 protein: CASSQGQVHEQYF; CDR3 DNA: TGTGCCAGCAGCCAGGGACAGGTTCACGAGCAGTACTTC
J gene: TRBJ2-2; D gene: TRBD2; V gene: TRBV19; clone size: -; CDR3 protein: CASIPSGGLAGVHRELFF; CDR3 DNA: TGTGCCAGTATTCCCTCAGGGGGCCTAGCGGGGGTCCACCGGGAGCTGTTTTTT
J gene: TRBJ1-2; D gene: -; V gene: TRBV27; clone size: -; CDR3 protein: CASSPETGYGYTF; CDR3 DNA: TGTGCCAGCAGTCCCGAGACAGGCTATGGCTACACCTTC
J gene: TRBJ1-4; D gene: -; V gene: TRBV5-1; clone size: -; CDR3 protein: CASSLGESNEKLFF; CDR3 DNA: TGCGCCAGCAGCTTGGGAGAGAGCAATGAAAAACTGTTTTTT
J gene: TRBJ1-2; D gene: -; V gene: TRBV6-5; clone size: once; CDR3 protein: CASTPSGGVAGYTF; CDR3 DNA: TGTGCCAGCACCCCATCCGGGGGAGTGGCTGGCTACACCTTC
J gene: TRBJ1-1; D gene: TRBD1; V gene: TRBV5-4; clone size: once; CDR3 protein: CASSVDRGLGTEAFF; CDR3 DNA: TGTGCCAGCAGCGTAGACAGGGGTCTTGGCACTGAAGCTTTCTTT
J gene: TRBJ1-1; D gene: -; V gene: TRBV19; clone size: -; CDR3 protein: CASTAGTGNTEAFF; CDR3 DNA: TGTGCCAGTACGGCAGGGACTGGGAACACTGAAGCTTTCTTT
J gene: TRBJ1-2; D gene: -; V gene: TRBV30; clone size: -; CDR3 protein: CAWRQGSNYGYTF; CDR3 DNA: TGTGCCTGGAGACAGGGCTCTAACTATGGCTACACCTTC
J gene: TRBJ1-6; D gene: -; V gene: TRBV15; clone size: few; CDR3 protein: CATSRGGGRPLHF; CDR3 DNA: TGTGCCACCAGCAGAGGCGGGGGGAGGCCCCTCCACTTT
J gene: TRBJ1-2; D gene: -; V gene: TRBV9; clone size: -; CDR3 protein: CASSEPTGNYGYTF; CDR3 DNA: TGTGCCAGCAGCGAGCCGACTGGGAACTATGGCTACACCTTC
J gene: TRBJ2-7; D gene: -; V gene: TRBV19; clone size: once; CDR3 protein: CASSIVNSYSYEQYF; CDR3 DNA: TGTGCCAGTAGTATAGTTAACTCCTACTCCTACGAGCAGTACTTC
J gene: TRBJ2-7; D gene: -; V gene: TRBV7-2; clone size: -; CDR3 protein: CASSLSLANSYEQYF; CDR3 DNA: TGTGCCAGCAGCTTAAGCCTAGCGAACTCCTACGAGCAGTACTTC
J gene: TRBJ2-7; D gene: -; V gene: TRBV18; clone size: once; CDR3 protein: CASSLLRMGADEQYF; CDR3 DNA: TGTGCCAGCTCACTCCTTCGGATGGGAGCCGACGAGCAGTACTTC
J gene: TRBJ2-2; D gene: TRBD1; V gene: TRBV4-1; clone size: -; CDR3 protein: CASSVGQGMNTGELFF; CDR3 DNA: TGCGCCAGCAGCGTCGGACAGGGAATGAACACCGGGGAGCTGTTTTTT
J gene: TRBJ2-7; D gene: -; V gene: TRBV18; clone size: -; CDR3 protein: CASSPPSHEQYF; CDR3 DNA: TGTGCCAGCTCACCACCTAGCCACGAGCAGTACTTC
J gene: TRBJ2-2; D gene: TRBD1; V gene: TRBV7-2; clone size: -; CDR3 protein: CASSRDREITGELFF; CDR3 DNA: TGTGCCAGCAGCCGGGACAGAGAAATCACCGGGGAGCTGTTTTTT
J gene: TRBJ2-2; D gene: -; V gene: TRBV5-1; clone size: -; CDR3 protein: CASSGPGTPTGELFF; CDR3 DNA: TGCGCCAGCAGCGGCCCCGGGACACCGACCGGGGAGCTGTTTTTT
J gene: TRBJ2-7; D gene: TRBD2; V gene: TRBV5-1; clone size: -; CDR3 protein: CASSYLNGGRGNEQYF; CDR3 DNA: TGCGCCAGCAGCTACTTAAATGGCGGGAGGGGAAACGAGCAGTACTTC
J gene: TRBJ1-2; D gene: -; V gene: TRBV28; clone size: -; CDR3 protein: CASSTPSGEHYGYTF; CDR3 DNA: TGTGCCAGCAGTACGCCTTCAGGGGAGCACTATGGCTACACCTTC
J gene: TRBJ1-5; D gene: -; V gene: TRBV5-1; clone size: -; CDR3 protein: CASSFRGASNQPQHF; CDR3 DNA: TGCGCCAGCAGCTTCCGGGGGGCTAGCAATCAGCCCCAGCATTTT
J gene: TRBJ1-2; D gene: -; V gene: TRBV6-5; clone size: -; CDR3 protein: CASTQRGHNYGYTF; CDR3 DNA: TGTGCCAGCACCCAACGCGGCCATAACTATGGCTACACCTTC
J gene: TRBJ1-1; D gene: TRBD1; V gene: TRBV2; clone size: -; CDR3 protein: CASSGGWNTEAFF; CDR3 DNA: TGTGCCAGCTCAGGGGGTTGGAACACTGAAGCTTTCTTT
J gene: TRBJ2-3; D gene: TRBD2; V gene: TRBV13; clone size: -; CDR3 protein: CASSYGRAGGTTDTQYF; CDR3 DNA: TGTGCCAGCAGTTACGGGAGAGCGGGGGGGACCACAGATACGCAGTATTTT
J gene: TRBJ2-5; D gene: TRBD2; V gene: TRBV29-1; clone size: -; CDR3 protein: CSVEESRGGLETQYF; CDR3 DNA: TGCAGCGTTGAAGAGTCCCGGGGGGGCTTGGAGACCCAGTACTTC
J gene: TRBJ1-5; D gene: -; V gene: TRBV18; clone size: -; CDR3 protein: CASSHRDIDQPQHF; CDR3 DNA: TGTGCCAGCTCACACCGGGACATTGATCAGCCCCAGCATTTT
J gene: TRBJ1-4; D gene: -; V gene: TRBV7-6; clone size: -; CDR3 protein: CASSLERATVFFNEKLFF; CDR3 DNA: TGTGCCAGCAGCTTAGAGCGGGCGACGGTCTTCTTTAATGAAAAACTGTTTTTT
J gene: TRBJ1-2; D gene: TRBD1; V gene: TRBV5-4; clone size: -; CDR3 protein: CASSLSTGVNGYTF; CDR3 DNA: TGTGCCAGCAGCTTGTCCACAGGGGTAAATGGCTACACCTTC
J gene: TRBJ2-7; D gene: TRBD2; V gene: TRBV27; clone size: -; CDR3 protein: CASSLRTSGVYEQYF; CDR3 DNA: TGTGCCAGCAGTCTTCGGACTAGCGGGGTTTACGAGCAGTACTTC
J gene: TRBJ2-5; D gene: TRBD2; V gene: TRBV5-1; clone size: -; CDR3 protein: CASSSGGGQETQYF; CDR3 DNA: TGCGCCAGCAGCTCCGGGGGGGGCCAAGAGACCCAGTACTTC
J gene: TRBJ1-5; D gene: -; V gene: TRBV7-2; clone size: -; CDR3 protein: CASSPVVNQPQHF; CDR3 DNA: TGTGCCAGCAGCCCGGTGGTCAATCAGCCCCAGCATTTT